These T cell receptor beta chains were read from a single sample in a study of technical replicates of blood from a few donors. Only in-frame clones appear in the TCRdb table, and some are missing; sequencing was by immunoSEQ multiplex PCR. The sample lists about 93,000 clones; 95% were seen once. Specimen: T cells isolated from PBMCs. These receptors were taken from a human donor in good health. Both conserved end residues are part of each CDR3. The order of the fields is D gene, J gene, V gene, clone size, CDR3 protein, CDR3 DNA. The D gene is left open where the match is weak. Clone size is stated in some rows and not others, as once, few, many or a class when expanded.

TRBD2	TRBJ2-7	TRBV2	-	CASSASGSYEQYF	TGTGCCAGCAGTGCAAGCGGGAGCTACGAGCAGTACTTC
TRBD1	TRBJ1-2	TRBV5-4	once	CASSSPRTGRYGYTF	TGTGCCAGCAGCTCACCGAGGACAGGGAGGTATGGCTACACCTTC
-	TRBJ1-2	TRBV9	once	CASSGDRQVNYGYTF	TGTGCCAGCAGCGGAGACCGCCAGGTTAACTATGGCTACACCTTC
-	TRBJ1-4	TRBV6-6	-	CASSYSRTAQELFF	TGTGCCAGCAGTTACTCGAGGACAGCCCAAGAACTGTTTTTT
TRBD2	TRBJ2-1	TRBV10-3	-	CAISTSGGYNEQFF	TGTGCCATCAGTACTAGCGGGGGCTACAATGAGCAGTTCTTC
TRBD1	TRBJ1-2	TRBV5-1	-	CASSLGDSSNYGYTF	TGCGCCAGCAGCTTGGGGGACAGCTCTAACTATGGCTACACCTTC
-	TRBJ1-2	TRBV7-3	-	CASSLVSSGGYTF	TGTGCCAGCAGCTTAGTATCGTCGGGGGGCTACACCTTC
-	TRBJ2-7	TRBV7-9	-	CASSHPIQENLYEQYF	TGTGCCAGCAGCCATCCAATCCAGGAAAACCTCTACGAGCAGTACTTC
TRBD1	TRBJ1-2	TRBV6-1	-	CASSVGSTGSLGYTF	TGTGCCAGCAGTGTTGGCTCGACAGGGTCCCTAGGCTACACCTTC
-	TRBJ1-5	TRBV6-1	-	CASRARGNQPQHF	TGTGCCAGCAGGGCGAGAGGGAATCAGCCCCAGCATTTT
TRBD2	TRBJ2-1	TRBV7-2	once	CASSLIAGVPEQFF	TGTGCCAGCAGCTTAATAGCGGGAGTTCCTGAGCAGTTCTTC
TRBD1	TRBJ1-6	TRBV5-6	-	CASRPGQRGPLHF	TGTGCCAGCAGACCGGGACAGAGAGGACCCCTCCACTTT
-	TRBJ2-5	TRBV6-6	-	CASSATLLMVQETQYF	TGTGCCAGCAGCGCTACCCTCCTCATGGTACAAGAGACCCAGTACTTC
TRBD1	TRBJ2-5	TRBV28	-	CASRSRDSQETQYF	TGTGCCAGCAGATCCCGGGACAGCCAAGAGACCCAGTACTTC
-	TRBJ1-6	TRBV5-1	once	CASSLFTSSYNSPLHF	TGCGCCAGCAGCTTGTTCACGAGCTCCTATAATTCACCCCTCCACTTT
-	TRBJ1-2	TRBV27	-	CASSEGHLNYGYTF	TGTGCCAGCAGCGAGGGACACCTTAACTATGGCTACACCTTC
TRBD1	TRBJ1-1	TRBV25-1	-	CASSEGTGPNAEAFF	TGTGCCAGCAGTGAGGGGACAGGGCCGAACGCTGAAGCTTTCTTT
-	TRBJ1-1	TRBV9	-	CASSASPEGLRNTEAFF	TGTGCCAGCAGCGCCTCACCTGAGGGACTGAGGAACACTGAAGCTTTCTTT
TRBD1	TRBJ1-2	TRBV9	-	CASSFGGPGQGASYTF	TGTGCCAGCAGCTTTGGGGGCCCGGGACAGGGGGCCTCCTACACCTTC
TRBD1	TRBJ2-7	TRBV10-1	-	CASSDGTGGSYEQYF	TGCGCCAGCAGTGACGGGACAGGGGGGTCCTACGAGCAGTACTTC
-	TRBJ2-1	TRBV2	-	CASSAEGHRNEQFF	TGTGCCAGCAGTGCGGAGGGCCATAGGAATGAGCAGTTCTTC
-	TRBJ2-2	TRBV5-1	-	CASRMVADTGELFF	TGCGCCAGCAGGATGGTTGCGGACACCGGGGAGCTGTTTTTT